The source of this T cell receptor beta chain is a study of cytomegalovirus exposure and HLA in healthy donors. Findings and limits, study-wide: An analysis was carried out later, and it reportedly showed fewer N-insertions in an Asian-associated ancestry cluster than the approximately 700-donor mean. The presence/absence work took it that sequencing depth was about the same across donors. Further analysis, carried out later, found HLA-associated TCR beta chains more clonally expanded than equally common other chains.

Healthy donors of bone marrow made up the group. V was pared by 6 bases and J by 1 base, with 6 bases of the junction left unmatched. Germline values: CDR1 SNHLY, CDR2 FYNNEI. The CDR3 loop spans 15 amino acids. The PCR had 60 Vbeta and 13 Jbeta primers. TCRdb keeps only in-frame clones here, not all; method: immunoSEQ multiplex PCR. The table includes approximately 150,000 clones, roughly 85% detected once. This clone was recorded once. Its antigen is not identified. Sequenced material: PBMCs. The TCR was taken from a man between 40 and 49 years old in good health and CMV-seronegative. J is TRBJ2-1 and V is TRBV2, with 7 bases aligning to TRBD1. CDR3 sequence (DNA): TGTGCCAGCAGGAAACAGGGGAATTCCTACAATGAGCAGTTCTTC. This codes for CASRKQGNSYNEQFF.